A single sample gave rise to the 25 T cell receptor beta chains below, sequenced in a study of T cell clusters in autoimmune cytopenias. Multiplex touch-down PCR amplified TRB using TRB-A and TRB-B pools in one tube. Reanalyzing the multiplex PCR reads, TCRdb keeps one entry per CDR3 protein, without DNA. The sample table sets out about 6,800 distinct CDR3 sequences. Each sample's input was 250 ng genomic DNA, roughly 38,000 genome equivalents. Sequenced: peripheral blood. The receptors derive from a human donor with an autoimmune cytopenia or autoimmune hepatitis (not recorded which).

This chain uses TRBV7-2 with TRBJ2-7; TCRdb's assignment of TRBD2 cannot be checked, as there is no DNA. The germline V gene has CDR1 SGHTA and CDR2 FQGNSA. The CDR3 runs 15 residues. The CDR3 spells CASSFRSSGSFEQYF.

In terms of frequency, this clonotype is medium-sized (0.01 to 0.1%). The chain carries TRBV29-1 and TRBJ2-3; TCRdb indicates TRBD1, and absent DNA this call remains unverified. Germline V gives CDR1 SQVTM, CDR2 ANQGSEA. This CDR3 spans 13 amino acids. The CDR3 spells CSVEGQGGDTQYF.

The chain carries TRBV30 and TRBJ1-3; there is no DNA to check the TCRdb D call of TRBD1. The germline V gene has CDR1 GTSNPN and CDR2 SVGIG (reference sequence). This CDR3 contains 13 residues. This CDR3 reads CAWREGAGNTIYF.

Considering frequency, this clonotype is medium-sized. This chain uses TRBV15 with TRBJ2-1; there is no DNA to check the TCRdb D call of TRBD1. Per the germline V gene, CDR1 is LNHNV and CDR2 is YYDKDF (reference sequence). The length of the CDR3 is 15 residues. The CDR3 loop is CATSQRLQGYNEQFF.

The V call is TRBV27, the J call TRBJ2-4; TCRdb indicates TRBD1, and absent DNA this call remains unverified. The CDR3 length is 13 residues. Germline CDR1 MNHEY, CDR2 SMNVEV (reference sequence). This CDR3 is CASSFDRADIQYF.

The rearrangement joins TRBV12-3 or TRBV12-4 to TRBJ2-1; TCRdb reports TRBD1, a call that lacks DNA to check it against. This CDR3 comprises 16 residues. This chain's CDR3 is CASSRAGTGFGYEQFF.

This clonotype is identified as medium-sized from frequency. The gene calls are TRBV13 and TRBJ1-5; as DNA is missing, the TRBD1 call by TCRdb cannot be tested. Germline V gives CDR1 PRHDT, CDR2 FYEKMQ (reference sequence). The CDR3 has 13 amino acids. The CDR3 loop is CASSFGTTDAQHF.

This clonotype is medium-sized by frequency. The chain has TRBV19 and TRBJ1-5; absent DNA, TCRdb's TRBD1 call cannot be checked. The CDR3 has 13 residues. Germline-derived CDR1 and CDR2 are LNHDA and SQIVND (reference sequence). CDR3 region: CASWDRGGQPQHF.

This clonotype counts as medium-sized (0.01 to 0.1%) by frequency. This CDR3 is CASSISSPDTQYF. This rearrangement joins TRBV19 to TRBJ2-3. The CDR3 covers 13 residues. Germline loops: CDR1 LNHDA, CDR2 SQIVND (reference sequence). The full variable domain, with the rest looked up from reference TRBV19 and TRBJ2-3, is DGGITQSPKYLFRKEGQNVTLSCEQNLNHDAMYWYRQDPGQGLRLIYYSQIVNDFQKGDIAEGYSVSREKKESFPLTVTSAQKNPTAFYLCASSISSPDTQYFGPGTRLTVL.

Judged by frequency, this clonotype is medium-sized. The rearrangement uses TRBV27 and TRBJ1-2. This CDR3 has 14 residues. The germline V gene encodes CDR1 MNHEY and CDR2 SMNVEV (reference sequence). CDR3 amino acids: CASSSGLANYGYTF.

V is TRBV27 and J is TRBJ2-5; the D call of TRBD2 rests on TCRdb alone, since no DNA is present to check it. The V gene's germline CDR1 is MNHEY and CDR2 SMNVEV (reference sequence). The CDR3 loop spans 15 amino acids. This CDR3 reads CASSRSGTAPGTQYF.

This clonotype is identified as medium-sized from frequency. The CDR3 region is CSVEQGNSGNTIYF. V and J are TRBV29-1 and TRBJ1-3; the TCRdb call, TRBD1, lacks DNA for checking. Germline CDR1 reads SQVTM; CDR2 reads ANQGSEA. CDR3 size: 14 residues.

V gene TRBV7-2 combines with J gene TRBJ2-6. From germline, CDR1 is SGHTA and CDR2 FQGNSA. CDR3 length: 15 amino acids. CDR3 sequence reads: CASSLTGSGANVLTF.

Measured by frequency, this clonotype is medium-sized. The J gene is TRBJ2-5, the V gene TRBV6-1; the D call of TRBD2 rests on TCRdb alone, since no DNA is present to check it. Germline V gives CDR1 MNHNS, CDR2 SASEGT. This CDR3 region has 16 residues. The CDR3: CASSIGTAGRRETQYF.

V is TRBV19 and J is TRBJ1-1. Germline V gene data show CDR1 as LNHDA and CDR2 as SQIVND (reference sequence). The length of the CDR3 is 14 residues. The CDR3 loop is CASSPWALNTEAFF.

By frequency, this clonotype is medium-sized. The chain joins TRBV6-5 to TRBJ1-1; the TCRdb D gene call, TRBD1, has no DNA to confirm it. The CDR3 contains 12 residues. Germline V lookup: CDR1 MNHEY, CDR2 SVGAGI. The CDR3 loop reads CASSQGPTEAFF.

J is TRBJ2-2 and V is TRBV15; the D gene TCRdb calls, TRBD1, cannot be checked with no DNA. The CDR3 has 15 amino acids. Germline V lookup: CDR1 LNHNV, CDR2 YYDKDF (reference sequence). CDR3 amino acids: CATSSPDRVYGELFF.

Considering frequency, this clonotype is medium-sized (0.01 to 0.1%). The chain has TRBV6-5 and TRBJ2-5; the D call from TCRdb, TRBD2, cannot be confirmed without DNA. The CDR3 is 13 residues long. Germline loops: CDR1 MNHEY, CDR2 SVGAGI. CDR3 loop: CATSRTGQETQYF.

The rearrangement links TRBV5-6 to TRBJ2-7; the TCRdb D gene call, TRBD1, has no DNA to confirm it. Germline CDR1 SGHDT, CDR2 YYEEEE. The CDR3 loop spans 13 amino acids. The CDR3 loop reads CASSPLGFEEQYF.

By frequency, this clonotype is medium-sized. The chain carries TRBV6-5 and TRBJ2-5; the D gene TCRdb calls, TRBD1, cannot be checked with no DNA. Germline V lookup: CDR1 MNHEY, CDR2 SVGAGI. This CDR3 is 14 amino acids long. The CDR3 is CASSFTGTGETQYF.

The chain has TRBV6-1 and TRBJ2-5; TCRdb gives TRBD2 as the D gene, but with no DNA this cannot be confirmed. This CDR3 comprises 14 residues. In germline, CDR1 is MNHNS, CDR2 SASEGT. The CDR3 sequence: CASRDWEGLETQYF.

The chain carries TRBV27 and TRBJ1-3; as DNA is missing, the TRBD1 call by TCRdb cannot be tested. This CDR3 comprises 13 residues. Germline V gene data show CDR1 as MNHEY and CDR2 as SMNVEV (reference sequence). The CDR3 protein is CASSPGWGNTIYF.

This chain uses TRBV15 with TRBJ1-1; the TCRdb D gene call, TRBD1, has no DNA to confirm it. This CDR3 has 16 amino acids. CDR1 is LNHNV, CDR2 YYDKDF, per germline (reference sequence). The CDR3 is CATSRAGTGGNTEAFF.

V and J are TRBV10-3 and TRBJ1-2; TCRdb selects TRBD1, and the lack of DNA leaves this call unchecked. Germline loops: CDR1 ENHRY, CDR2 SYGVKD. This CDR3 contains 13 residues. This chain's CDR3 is CAISSTGYYGYTF.

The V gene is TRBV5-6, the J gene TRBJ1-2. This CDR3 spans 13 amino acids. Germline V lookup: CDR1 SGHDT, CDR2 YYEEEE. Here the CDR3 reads CASSLSEIYGYTF.